One sample yielded the 21 T cell receptor beta chains listed below, sequenced in a study of T-cell reconstitution after alpha-beta-depleted transplantation in children. The TCRbeta library was prepared with unique molecular identifiers. MiXCR, run by TCRdb on the PCR reads, gives a single entry per CDR3 protein. The sample has about 460,000 distinct CDR3 sequences, 10% to 12% seen once. The sequences come from PBMCs, mostly from graft donor cells, collected 180 days after TCRalphabeta/CD19-depleted stem cell transplant. These receptors all come from a female patient aged 2 to 10 who had a stem cell transplant for aplastic anemia, so the T cells may come from the graft donor.

V is TRBV6-5 and J is TRBJ2-1; 7 nucleotides match TRBD1. V gave up 0 bases and J gave up 6 bases; unmatched junction bases: 5. The CDR3 spans 15 residues. CDR1 MNHEY and CDR2 SVGAGI come from the germline V gene. Here the CDR3 DNA reads TGTGCCAGCAGTTACTCGAGCACAGGGGCCAATGAGCAGTTCTTC. Amino acid sequence: CASSYSSTGANEQFF.

This clonotype was seen a handful of times. This chain links TRBV5-1 with TRBJ2-6, with D perhaps TRBD1 (6 bases). V gave up 4 bases and J gave up 5 bases, with 13 bases separating them. Germline lookup yields CDR1 SGHRS and CDR2 YFSETQ. There are 15 residues in the CDR3. CDR3 in DNA: TGCGCCAGCAGCGTACAGGGTGATAGGGCCAACGTCCTGACTTTC. It yields the protein CASSVQGDRANVLTF.

The chain joins TRBV28 to TRBJ2-1; TRBD1 is a possible D gene (5 bases). The CDR3 contains 15 residues. V gave up 5 bases and J gave up 0 bases, with 11 bases separating them. The germline gives CDR1 MDHEN, CDR2 SYDVKM. The CDR3 bases are TGTGCCAGCAGTCTCGCAGGGAACTCCTACAATGAGCAGTTCTTC. It specifies CASSLAGNSYNEQFF.

The chain uses TRBV9 and TRBJ2-2; the D is unclear. Trimming left V 0 bases short and J 5 bases short, with 11 bases between. CDR1 is SGDLS and CDR2 is YYNGEE in the germline V gene. CDR3 size: 15 residues. The CDR3 DNA reads as TGTGCCAGCAGCGTAGCTACACCACGGACCGGGGAGCTGTTTTTT. As protein: CASSVATPRTGELFF.

This chain uses TRBV4-3 with TRBJ1-2, with D possibly being TRBD1 (5 bases). The V gene's germline CDR1 is LGHNA and CDR2 YSLEER. Trimming removed 1 base from V and 5 bases from J, with 11 bases in between. The CDR3 is made up of 14 amino acids. The CDR3 DNA sequence: TGCGCCAGCAGCCAAGTAAGGGGAGGATATGGCTACACCTTC. It encodes CASSQVRGGYGYTF.

The CDR3 nucleotides are TGTGCCAGCAGTTTTGGGCCCAGGCGGCACTACGAGCAGTACTTC. Amino acids: CASSFGPRRHYEQYF. The chain combines TRBV28 with TRBJ2-7; D gene unclear. Germline V lookup: CDR1 MDHEN, CDR2 SYDVKM. Trimming pared 3 bases from V and 3 bases from J, leaving 15 bases between. This CDR3 region has 15 residues. Using reference TRBV28 and TRBJ2-7 for the parts outside the CDR3, the full variable domain is DVKVTQSSRYLVKRTGEKVFLECVQDMDHENMFWYRQDPGLGLRLIYFSYDVKMKEKGDIPEGYSVSREKKERFSLILESASTNQTSMYLCASSFGPRRHYEQYFGPGTRLTVT.

The chain links TRBV4-3 to TRBJ2-1; TRBD2 matches at 9 bases. Trimming at V came to 4 bases and at J to 7 bases, leaving 8 bases not matched to a gene. CDR1 and CDR2 from the germline V gene are LGHNA and YSLEER. The CDR3 runs 15 residues. CDR3 sequence reads: CASSPIAGARNEQFF. The CDR3, as DNA: TGCGCCAGCAGCCCCATAGCGGGAGCGAGGAATGAGCAGTTCTTC.

This clonotype showed up just a few times. V is TRBV11-2 and J is TRBJ2-4; no clear D gene. V shed 5 bases and J shed 1 base, with 9 bases lying between them. CDR3 length equals 14 residues. Per the germline V gene, CDR1 is SGHAT and CDR2 is FQNNGV. CDR3 region: CASSPAGAKNIQYF. DNA of the CDR3: TGTGCCAGCAGCCCCGCCGGGGCCAAAAACATTCAGTACTTC.

This rearrangement joins TRBV5-1 to TRBJ1-5, with unresolved D. V was cut by 1 base and J by 3 bases, with 11 bases left in between. Germline V CDR1 and CDR2: SGHRS, YFSETQ. The CDR3 loop spans 15 amino acids. The CDR3 bases are TGCGCCAGCAGCTTGTCGCCGAACCTCAATCAGCCCCAGCATTTT. Protein sequence: CASSLSPNLNQPQHF.

J is TRBJ2-1 and V is TRBV25-1; D is possibly TRBD2 (6 bases). The germline V and J ends were trimmed by 8 bases and 4 bases, with 15 bases remaining between them. The CDR3 spans 14 residues. CDR1 is MGHDK, CDR2 SYGVNS, per germline. The CDR3 spells CASVPKAGYNEQFF. The CDR3 region has the DNA TGTGCCAGCGTCCCTAAGGCGGGGTACAATGAGCAGTTCTTC.

The genes are TRBV4-1 and TRBJ2-1, with unresolved D. Trimming took 0 bases from V and 7 from J, leaving 16 bases between them. The germline V gene has CDR1 MGHRA and CDR2 YSYEKL. The CDR3 has 16 amino acids. The chain's CDR3 is CASSQDPLLNLNEQFF. The DNA of the CDR3 is TGCGCCAGCAGCCAAGATCCCCTCTTAAATCTTAATGAGCAGTTCTTC.

This clonotype was found many times. V and J are TRBV28 and TRBJ2-5; D is possibly TRBD2 (5 bases). Germline loops: CDR1 MDHEN, CDR2 SYDVKM. Trimming cost V 4 bases and J 1 base, with 10 bases left between them. This CDR3 is 14 amino acids long. The CDR3 nucleotides read TGTGCCAGCAGTTCGGGGTTTACCCAAGAGACCCAGTACTTC. Amino acid sequence: CASSSGFTQETQYF.

This clonotype has just a few counts. V and J are TRBV27 and TRBJ2-5; TRBD1 aligns across 7 bases. This CDR3 comprises 13 residues. After removal of 8 bases from V and 5 bases from J, the junction contained 8 bases not matched to a gene. In germline, CDR1 is MNHEY, CDR2 SMNVEV (reference sequence). CDR3 loop: CASAPRQGETQYF. CDR3 bases: TGTGCCAGCGCCCCCCGACAGGGTGAGACCCAGTACTTC.

This clonotype was found many times. This sequence joins TRBV29-1 and TRBJ2-3; D not certain. CDR3 length equals 12 residues. Looked up from germline, CDR1 is SQVTM and CDR2 is ANQGSEA. Trimming removed 4 bases at V and 1 base at J, with 6 bases between. CDR3 sequence reads: CSVVTGTDTQYF. CDR3 sequence (DNA): TGCAGCGTTGTAACGGGCACAGATACGCAGTATTTT.

At least ten counts were recorded for this clonotype. The chain joins TRBV5-1 to TRBJ1-6, with unresolved D. V was trimmed by 0 bases and J by 0 bases, leaving 7 bases between them. The CDR3 covers 16 residues. In germline, CDR1 is SGHRS, CDR2 YFSETQ. The CDR3 here is CASSLGESSYNSPLHF. The CDR3 DNA reads TGCGCCAGCAGCTTGGGGGAGTCCTCCTATAATTCACCCCTCCACTTT. The full variable domain, completed using reference TRBV5-1 and TRBJ1-6, is KAGVTQTPRYLIKTRGQQVTLSCSPISGHRSVSWYQQTPGQGLQFLFEYFSETQRNKGNFPGRFSGRQFSNSRSEMNVSTLELGDSALYLCASSLGESSYNSPLHFGNGTRLTVT.

This chain links TRBV28 with TRBJ2-7; D possibly corresponds to TRBD2 (6 bases). The CDR3 has 16 residues. Germline CDR1 MDHEN, CDR2 SYDVKM. V lost 2 bases to trimming and J lost 4 bases, with 18 bases between them. The CDR3 region has the DNA TGTGCCAGCAGTTTAGCCCGGAGTAGCGGCACTTACGAGCAGTACTTC. Amino acids: CASSLARSSGTYEQYF.

This clonotype was counted at least ten times. This rearrangement joins TRBV29-1 to TRBJ2-7; D perhaps matches TRBD2 (5 bases). The CDR3 has 13 amino acids. Between the trimmed V and J ends, which lost 4 bases and 2 bases, there was a span of 12 bases. Germline CDR1 reads SQVTM; CDR2 reads ANQGSEA. CDR3 loop: CSVAGRSAYEQYV. The CDR3 bases are TGCAGCGTTGCGGGGAGAAGCGCCTACGAGCAGTACGTC.

V usage is TRBV15 and J usage is TRBJ2-4, with 8 nucleotides matching TRBD2. Germline V CDR1 and CDR2: LNHNV, YYDKDF (reference sequence). V was clipped by 1 base and J by 6 bases; unmatched bases: 5. The CDR3 spans 15 residues. CDR3 nucleotide sequence: TGTGCCACCAGCAGAGGTCCCGGGAGGGGAAACATTCAGTACTTC. Protein sequence: CATSRGPGRGNIQYF.

The genes are TRBV19 and TRBJ2-6; D is perhaps TRBD2 (5 bases). V gave up 4 bases and J gave up 0 bases, with 13 bases separating them. Germline V gene sequence: CDR1 LNHDA, CDR2 SQIVND (reference sequence). There are 17 residues in the CDR3. The CDR3 spells CASSRASRSSGANVLTF. CDR3 bases: TGTGCCAGTAGTAGGGCTAGCCGAAGCTCTGGGGCCAACGTCCTGACTTTC.

The chain has TRBV5-1 and TRBJ2-7; the match to TRBD2 covers 8 bases. There are 14 residues in the CDR3. V trimming: 6 bases; J trimming: 4 bases; junction bases outside the gene matches: 9. Germline CDR1 is SGHRS and CDR2 is YFSETQ. As DNA, the CDR3 is TGCGCCAGCAATCCCGGGACTAGTCTTTACGAGCAGTACTTC. Its translation is CASNPGTSLYEQYF.

The chain carries TRBV3-1 and TRBJ1-2; D gene uncertain. This CDR3 contains 13 residues. V was shortened by 0 bases and J by 2 bases, with 4 bases between the two germline ends. The V gene's germline CDR1 is LGHDT and CDR2 YNNKEL (reference sequence). The CDR3 DNA is TGTGCCAGCAGCCAAGACAAAAACTATGGCTACACCTTC. Encoded protein: CASSQDKNYGYTF. The entire variable domain, with the rest obtained from reference TRBV3-1 and TRBJ1-2, is as follows: DTAVSQTPKYLVTQMGNDKSIKCEQNLGHDTMYWYKQDSKKFLKIMFSYNNKELIINETVPNRFSPKSPDKAHLNLHINSLELGDSAVYFCASSQDKNYGYTFGSGTRLTVV.